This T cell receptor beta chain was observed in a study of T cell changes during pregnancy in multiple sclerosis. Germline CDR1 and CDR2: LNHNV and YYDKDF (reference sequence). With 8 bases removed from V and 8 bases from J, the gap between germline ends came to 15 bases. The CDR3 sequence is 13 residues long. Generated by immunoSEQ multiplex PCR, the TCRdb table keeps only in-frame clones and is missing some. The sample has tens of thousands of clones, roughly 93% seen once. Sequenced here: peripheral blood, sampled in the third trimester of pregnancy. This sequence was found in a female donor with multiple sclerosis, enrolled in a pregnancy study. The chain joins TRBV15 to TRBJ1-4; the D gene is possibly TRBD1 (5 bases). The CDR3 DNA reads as TGTGCCACCGGTGGGGCGCGTCCCGAAAAACTGTTTTTT. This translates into CATGGARPEKLFF.